These T cell receptor beta chains were read from a single sample in a study of neoadjuvant nivolumab and ipilimumab in lung cancer. Only in-frame clones appear in the TCRdb table, and some are missing; sequencing was by immunoSEQ multiplex PCR. The table has 44,000 or so clones, around 89% seen once. This sample comprised blood, obtained before neoadjuvant nivolumab, alone or with ipilimumab. These receptors all come from an adult with non-small cell lung cancer. Some clones in this sample may be carry-over from other donors' samples. The CDR3 runs from the conserved cysteine through the conserved F or W.

J	V	CDR3
TRBJ1-2	TRBV18	CASSHPSGGRVGYTF
TRBJ1-2	TRBV2	CASSDQGAGYGYTF
TRBJ2-3	TRBV5-1	CASSLRASSTDTQYF
TRBJ1-1	TRBV29-1	CSGEGTVNTEAFF
TRBJ2-1	TRBV4-1	CASSQGLAGGDEQFF
TRBJ2-7	TRBV5-1	CASSPTWRGSLNYEQYF
TRBJ2-5	TRBV19	CASSVNGAGQETQYF
TRBJ2-7	TRBV7-6	CASSSPFGTGGYEQYF
TRBJ2-7	TRBV5-4	CASSLRGQARRGSYEQYF
TRBJ2-7	TRBV11-2	CASSFGGFYEQYF
TRBJ2-7	TRBV29-1	CSVETPGLAGVVYEQYF
TRBJ2-7	TRBV11-2	CASSSKGLAYEQYF
TRBJ1-1	TRBV18	CASSPPVRGSAEAFF
TRBJ2-3	TRBV9	CASSLQPGTGADTQYF
TRBJ1-2	TRBV6-6	CASRTGGVLNYGYTF
TRBJ2-1	TRBV7-8	CASSRSNEQFF
TRBJ1-2	TRBV18	CASSQDRDYGYTF
TRBJ1-1	TRBV7-9	CASSSREGNTEAFF
TRBJ2-7	TRBV9	CASSPGLVAYEQYF
TRBJ1-1	TRBV5-1	CASSTLEGNTEAFF
TRBJ1-1	TRBV11-2	CASSLSDGGYEAFF
TRBJ1-1	TRBV6-5	CASSYSAMGNTEAFF
TRBJ1-1	TRBV11-2	CASSTGLNTEAFF
TRBJ2-7	TRBV27	CASSFPLGLASTYEQYF
TRBJ2-1	TRBV7-6	CASSLLASRLVYNEQFF
TRBJ2-1	TRBV6-1	CASTSLAGNEQFF
TRBJ1-5	TRBV19	CASTTGQGYNQPQHF
TRBJ1-4	TRBV9	CASAAGPNEKLFF
TRBJ2-2	TRBV15	CATSRDGVNTGELFF
TRBJ2-5	TRBV5-1	CASRSGTSGSETQYF
TRBJ2-7	TRBV5-1	CASSLKGASYEQYF
TRBJ2-5	TRBV14	CASSLGVTSGRLGETQYF
TRBJ2-6	TRBV14	CASSQSGANVLTF
TRBJ2-1	TRBV5-1	CASSLNDGNIEQFF
TRBJ1-5	TRBV18	CASSPGDEQPQHF
TRBJ2-5	TRBV10-3	CAIRYQETQYF
TRBJ2-1	TRBV7-9	CASSLGAGDNEQFF
TRBJ2-7	TRBV7-2	CASSLETGSEQYF
TRBJ2-7	TRBV18	CASSDLAGGLDEQYF
TRBJ2-2	TRBV30	CAWTEGQYTGELFF
TRBJ1-2	TRBV7-9	CASSLAMGRANYGYTF
TRBJ2-3	TRBV29-1	CSVTASGSLNTQYF
TRBJ1-1	TRBV6-1	CASSEFAISFTEAFF
TRBJ2-5	TRBV11-3	CASSFRGEQETQYF
TRBJ2-1	TRBV5-1	CASSLGGVGMNEQFF
TRBJ2-5	TRBV21-1	CASSMRRQETQYF
TRBJ2-1	TRBV7-2	CASSLSGGLYNEQFF
TRBJ2-7	TRBV7-2	CASSFWSTANEQYF
TRBJ2-7	TRBV19	CASSILGGTYEQYF
TRBJ2-1	TRBV11-2	CASSSNNEQFF
TRBJ1-1	TRBV30	CAWSPSGTGTFEAFF
TRBJ1-3	TRBV30	CAWDKGSGNTIYF
TRBJ2-7	TRBV14	CASSQITGSEQYF
TRBJ2-5	TRBV10-3	CAISEPGAIQETQYF
TRBJ1-1	TRBV6-6	CASSWDRVNPEAFF
TRBJ2-7	TRBV18	CASSPGDTYEQYF
TRBJ1-5	TRBV28	CASSVISNQPQHF
TRBJ2-1	TRBV4-1	CASSQTSSDEQFF
TRBJ2-7	TRBV7-2	CASSLARGLAGASYEQYF
TRBJ2-5	TRBV7-9	CASSYPGTGDSGTQYF